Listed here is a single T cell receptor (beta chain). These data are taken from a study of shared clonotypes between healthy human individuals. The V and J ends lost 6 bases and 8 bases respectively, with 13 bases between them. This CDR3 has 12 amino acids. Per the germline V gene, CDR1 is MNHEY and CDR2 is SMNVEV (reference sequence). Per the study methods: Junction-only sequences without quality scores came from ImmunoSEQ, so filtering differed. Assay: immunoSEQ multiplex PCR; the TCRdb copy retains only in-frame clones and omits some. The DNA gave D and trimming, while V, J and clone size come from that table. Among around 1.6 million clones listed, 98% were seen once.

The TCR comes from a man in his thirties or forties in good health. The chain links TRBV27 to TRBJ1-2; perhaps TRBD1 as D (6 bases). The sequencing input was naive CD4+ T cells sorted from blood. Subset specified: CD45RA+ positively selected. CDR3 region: CASRHRVYGYTF. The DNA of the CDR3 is TGTGCCAGCAGACACAGGGTTTACGGCTACACCTTC.